This is a list of T cell receptor beta chains from one sample in a study of T cell changes during pregnancy in multiple sclerosis. Sequenced by immunoSEQ multiplex PCR; TCRdb stores in-frame clones only, minus some. The sample shows more than 80,000 clones, nearly 95% of them seen only once. The material sequenced was peripheral blood, taken in the second trimester of pregnancy. All receptors come from a female donor with multiple sclerosis, enrolled in a pregnancy study. The CDR3 runs from the conserved cysteine through the conserved F or W. The D gene is left open where the match is weak. Some rows have no size entry. The others give once, few or many, or a class for an expanded clone.

TRBJ1-4 NA NA TRBV5-1 14 TGCGCCAGCAGCCCGGATAGCACTAATGAAAAACTGTTTTTT CASSPDSTNEKLFF
TRBJ2-7 once TRBD1 TRBV7-8 15 TGTGCCAGCAGCTTATCCGGGACAGGGGGCCCCGAGCAGTACTTC CASSLSGTGGPEQYF
TRBJ2-1 NA TRBD2 TRBV28 14 TGTGCCAGCAGTCTTAGCGGGAGGGGAGGGAAGCAGTTCTTC CASSLSGRGGKQFF
TRBJ2-7 NA TRBD2 TRBV27 16 TGTGCCAGCAGTTTATCTAGCGGGCTTATCTATTACGAGCAGTACTTC CASSLSSGLIYYEQYF
TRBJ2-6 NA TRBD1 TRBV15 17 TGTGCCACCAGCAGAGATCACAGGGGCGGAGGGGCCAACGTCCTGACTTTC CATSRDHRGGGANVLTF
TRBJ2-1 NA TRBD2 TRBV13 15 TGTGCCAGCAGCTCCCCGGGACTAGTTAGAAATGAGCAGTTCTTC CASSSPGLVRNEQFF
TRBJ1-1 NA NA TRBV7-9 15 TGTGCCAGCAGCTTAGACGGGTTTGTCGGTACTGAAGCTTTCTTT CASSLDGFVGTEAFF
TRBJ2-7 NA TRBD1 TRBV27 14 TGTGCCAGCAGTGACGGGACAGGGGGCTACGAGCAGTACTTC CASSDGTGGYEQYF
TRBJ1-1 NA TRBD1 TRBV27 14 TGTGCCAGCACCCCGACAGGGGTTACGTCTGAAGCTTTCTTT CASTPTGVTSEAFF
TRBJ1-1 NA NA TRBV19 15 TGTGCCAGTAGACCGAGGCCGGGGGTGAACACTGAAGCTTTCTTT CASRPRPGVNTEAFF
TRBJ2-7 once TRBD1 TRBV13 16 TGTGCCAGCAGCTTAGCCGGGACAGGGGGATCCTACGAGCAGTACTTC CASSLAGTGGSYEQYF
TRBJ2-7 NA TRBD1 TRBV28 15 TGTGCCAGCAGTTCTGGGACAGGGGGCGCATACGAGCAGTACTTC CASSSGTGGAYEQYF
TRBJ1-2 NA NA TRBV11-2 14 TGTGCCAGCAGCTTAGAGGCGGGCAACTATGGCTACACCTTC CASSLEAGNYGYTF
TRBJ2-3 NA TRBD1 TRBV28 18 TGTGCCAGCAGTGCCCCCAAGCTACAGGGGGTTAACACAGATACGCAGTATTTT CASSAPKLQGVNTDTQYF
TRBJ1-2 NA NA TRBV27 16 TGTGCCAGCAGTTTATCTCCAGGGTTCTCCCACTATGGCTACACCTTC CASSLSPGFSHYGYTF
TRBJ1-2 NA TRBD1 TRBV6-5 14 TGTGCCAGCAGTTACGGGACAGGGGAACATGGCTACACCTTC CASSYGTGEHGYTF
TRBJ2-2 NA TRBD1 TRBV5-1 16 TGCGCCAGCAGCACCGGACAGGGGGCAACCACCGGGGAGCTGTTTTTT CASSTGQGATTGELFF
TRBJ2-7 few NA TRBV12-5 16 TGTGCTAGTGGCCCCACCCTAGAGATACCTCCCTACGAGCAGTACTTC CASGPTLEIPPYEQYF
TRBJ1-5 few NA TRBV18 14 TGTGCCAGCTCACCACCCACCTGGTCGGAGCCCCAGCATTTT CASSPPTWSEPQHF
TRBJ1-1 NA NA TRBV18 17 TGTGCCAGCTCACCACCCAGGGGCCGGGCCGGGGACACTGAAGCTTTCTTT CASSPPRGRAGDTEAFF
TRBJ1-1 NA NA TRBV28 15 TGTGCCAGCAGTTTCAAAGCCCCCATGAACACTGAAGCTTTCTTT CASSFKAPMNTEAFF
TRBJ2-5 NA TRBD2 TRBV7-3 16 TGTGCCAGCAGCTTAGGCGGGGGAAGAGGGAGGGAGACCCAGTACTTC CASSLGGGRGRETQYF